Given below is one T cell receptor beta chain in context. Its antigen is as yet unknown. The entry originates in a study of T cells in localized non-small cell lung cancer. Points from the study as a whole: Without multi-region sequencing, intratumor heterogeneity could not be excluded. Longer overall survival accompanied higher blood T cell density. Uninvolved adjacent lung had more T cell clonality than any other tissue, topping tumor.

Using immunoSEQ multiplex PCR, the repertoire was profiled, and TCRdb retains in-frame clones only, with some absent. The table lists tens of thousands of clones, approximately 92% of them singletons. The input for sequencing was peripheral blood, taken before any cancer treatment. The receptor's source is a female donor at least 60 years old with stage I lung adenocarcinoma.

Written as DNA, the CDR3 is TGTGCCAGCAGCTTAAGTGTGGGTTTGGAGACGCAGTATTTT. Protein product: CASSLSVGLETQYF. The gene calls are TRBV7-9 and TRBJ2-3, with D hard to call. The V gene lost 2 bases and the J gene lost 9 bases, with 15 bases spanning the gap. CDR1 is SEHNR, CDR2 FQNEAQ, per germline (reference sequence). CDR3 size: 14 residues. Complete variable domain (other parts from reference TRBV7-9 and TRBJ2-3): DTGVSQNPRHKITKRGQNVTFRCDPISEHNRLYWYRQTLGQGPEFLTYFQNEAQLEKSRLLSDRFSAERPKGSFSTLEIQRTEQGDSAMYLCASSLSVGLETQYFGPGTRLTVL.